This T cell receptor beta chain derives from a study of cytomegalovirus exposure and HLA in healthy donors. Study at large: Researchers found that approximately 77% of over 350 genotyped donors fell within the Caucasian-associated ancestry cluster. Whole-study findings and limits: Around 160 TCR beta chains were listed as cytomegalovirus-associated. Reportedly, a later analysis found an Asian-associated ancestry cluster had fewer N-insertions than the approximately 700-donor mean. Analysis performed later found 15,000 or so TCR beta sequences associated with HLA alleles at 0.05 false discovery rate.

CDR3 length: 16 residues. V gave up 2 bases and J gave up 7 bases; unmatched junction bases: 10. The germline CDR1 and CDR2 sequences are ENHRY and SYGVKD. This clone came up a few times. The antigen is undetermined. The PCR had 60 Vbeta and 13 Jbeta primers. The method was immunoSEQ multiplex PCR; TCRdb's version includes in-frame clones alone and lacks a portion of them. The table has 150,000 to 200,000 clones, 76% seen once; the top ten hold 1.5% to 2%. The sample was PBMCs. The rearrangement joins TRBV10-3 to TRBJ2-7; 11 bases are shared with TRBD2. The sequence was collected from a man between 18 and 35 years old in good health and CMV-seronegative. The CDR3 DNA reads as TGTGCCATCAGTGAGCTCACTAGCGGGGGAGGACTGGAGCAGTACTTC. Translating it yields CAISELTSGGGLEQYF.